These 30 T cell receptor beta chains came from one sample sequenced in a study of T cell responses to AZD1222 COVID-19 vaccine (dated by TCRdb to the early 2020s). Library prep was done by the immunoSEQ multiplex PCR assay. TCRdb obtained this table from immuneACCESS and retained in-frame rearrangements with V and J assigned. These tables miss some clones; where compared with another copy, unresolved V genes account for less than half of the shortfall, and the remainder is unexplained. In all, the sample holds some 150,000 clones, and 89% of those were seen once. In total, the top ten clones hold about 1.8% of the sample. The intended sense of this specimen's time point label: about 28 days (+/-7) after the second vaccine dose. This material consisted of peripheral blood, taken 28 days after the second AZD1222 dose. The receptors originated from an adult who received the AZD1222 COVID-19 vaccine.

This clone appeared once. The chain has TRBV5-4 and TRBJ2-7, with D unresolved. The CDR3 runs to 12 residues. The ends were cut back, 0 bases at V and 5 bases at J, with 6 bases in the middle. Germline-derived CDR1 and CDR2 are SGHNT and YYREEE (reference sequence). CDR3 sequence: CASSLGPNEQYF. Written as DNA, the CDR3 is TGTGCCAGCAGCTTGGGTCCTAACGAGCAGTACTTC.

The genes are TRBV29-1 and TRBJ1-1; no reliable D call. This CDR3 is built from 14 residues. Germline CDR1 is SQVTM and CDR2 is ANQGSEA. V was pared by 3 bases and J by 2 bases, with 13 bases between. The CDR3 DNA follows: TGCAGCGTTGATCAACAGTCAAAAAACACTGAAGCTTTCTTT. Protein product: CSVDQQSKNTEAFF.

This chain uses TRBV19 with TRBJ1-6, with D tentatively TRBD1 (5 bases). The length of the CDR3 is 16 residues. V dropped 0 bases and J dropped 7 bases, with 13 bases sitting between them. Per the germline V gene, CDR1 is LNHDA and CDR2 is SQIVND (reference sequence). DNA of the CDR3: TGTGCCAGTAGTATAGATCCAGGGACGAGGAATTCACCCCTCCACTTT. Amino acids: CASSIDPGTRNSPLHF.

This chain joins TRBV6-2 or TRBV6-3 and TRBJ2-7; possibly TRBD2 for D (7 bases). CDR3 length: 16 amino acids. Germline CDR1 MNHEY, CDR2 SVGEGT. The ends were cut back, 0 bases at V and 1 base at J, with 13 bases in the middle. The CDR3 DNA follows: TGTGCCAGCAGTTACTCCAGGGAGGGGGGTTCCTACGAGCAGTACTTC. Its protein product is CASSYSREGGSYEQYF.

This chain connects TRBV13 to TRBJ1-2; 11 bases match TRBD1. This CDR3 is built from 16 residues. Losses at the gene ends were 5 bases for V and 6 bases for J; bases not matched to a gene: 11. Per the germline V gene, CDR1 is PRHDT and CDR2 is FYEKMQ (reference sequence). The CDR3 region has the DNA TGTGCCAGCAGCCTAACCGGGACAGGGGGTAGTGATGGCTACACCTTC. Translating gives CASSLTGTGGSDGYTF.

This rearrangement joins TRBV25-1 to TRBJ2-3, with D possibly being TRBD1 (5 bases). This CDR3 has 14 residues. With 4 bases removed from V and 6 bases from J, the gap between germline ends came to 14 bases. The germline V gene has CDR1 MGHDK and CDR2 SYGVNS. In nucleotides, the CDR3 is TGTGCCAGCAGTGCCCAGGGCCCTCAGGATACGCAGTATTTT. Translating it yields CASSAQGPQDTQYF. The entire variable domain, with the rest obtained from reference TRBV25-1 and TRBJ2-3, is as follows: EADIYQTPRYLVIGTGKKITLECSQTMGHDKMYWYQQDPGMELHLIHYSYGVNSTEKGDLSSESTVSRIRTEHFPLTLESARPSHTSQYLCASSAQGPQDTQYFGPGTRLTVL.

This chain connects TRBV9 to TRBJ2-1; 12 nucleotides match TRBD2. V lost 4 bases to trimming and J lost 0 bases; unmatched junction nucleotides: 11. The CDR3 contains 19 residues. Germline CDR1 is SGDLS and CDR2 is YYNGEE. Written as DNA, the CDR3 is TGTGCCAGCAGCCCCAGACTAGCGGGAGTCCTCGCCTCCTACAATGAGCAGTTCTTC. It codes for CASSPRLAGVLASYNEQFF.

This sequence joins TRBV7-2 and TRBJ1-5, with 9 positions matching TRBD1. The CDR3 sequence is 18 residues long. In germline, CDR1 is SGHTA, CDR2 FQGNSA. J gave up 0 bases and V 0 bases, and 6 bases lay outside the gene matches. This CDR3 reads CASSLAFGTGNSNQPQHF. In DNA form, the CDR3 reads TGTGCCAGCAGCTTAGCTTTTGGGACAGGGAATAGCAATCAGCCCCAGCATTTT. The entire variable domain, with the rest obtained from reference TRBV7-2 and TRBJ1-5, is as follows: GAGVSQSPSNKVTEKGKDVELRCDPISGHTALYWYRQSLGQGLEFLIYFQGNSAPDKSGLPSDRFSAERTGGSVSTLTIQRTQQEDSAVYLCASSLAFGTGNSNQPQHFGDGTRLSIL.

The chain employs TRBV30 and TRBJ1-1, with D unresolved. V lost 0 bases and J lost 4, with 15 bases in between. Germline V gene lookup returns CDR1 GTSNPN and CDR2 SVGIG (reference sequence). The CDR3 totals 15 residues. The CDR3 reads CAWSVLGRWSTEAFF. For the CDR3, the DNA is TGTGCCTGGAGTGTACTTGGACGGTGGAGCACTGAAGCTTTCTTT.

The chain recombines TRBV3-1 (or the pseudogene TRBV3-2) with TRBJ1-1, with 7 bases lining up with TRBD1. This CDR3 region has 13 residues. The J segment lost 7 bases and the V segment lost 1 base, leaving 3 bases of the junction unmatched. From germline, CDR1 is LGHDT and CDR2 YNNKEL (reference sequence). DNA of the CDR3: TGTGCCAGCAGCCAAGGACAGGGAGGTGAAGCTTTCTTT. Its translation: CASSQGQGGEAFF.

This sequence joins TRBV24-1 and TRBJ2-2; D possibly corresponds to TRBD2 (6 bases). Looked up from germline, CDR1 is KGHDR and CDR2 is SFDVKD. The germline V and J ends were trimmed by 6 bases and 4 bases, with 11 bases remaining between them. This CDR3 is 14 amino acids long. CDR3 region: CATSRWGVTGELFF. CDR3 DNA: TGTGCCACCAGTAGGTGGGGGGTCACCGGGGAGCTGTTTTTT.

A single count supports this clone. The genes are TRBV2 and TRBJ1-2, with unresolved D. CDR1 is SNHLY, CDR2 FYNNEI, per germline. V lost 6 bases to trimming and J lost 2 bases, with 13 bases between them. This CDR3 region has 14 residues. The CDR3 DNA reads as TGTGCCAGCAGAGGAGCTGGCAGGAACTATGGCTACACCTTC. Translated: CASRGAGRNYGYTF.

The chain employs TRBV4-2 and TRBJ2-3; TRBD2 agrees at 10 bases. The length of the CDR3 is 16 residues. Trimming at V came to 4 bases and at J to 0 bases, leaving 4 bases not matched to a gene. Germline V gene lookup returns CDR1 LGHNA and CDR2 YNFKEQ. CDR3 in DNA: TGTGCCAGCAGCCGGGTGACTAGCGGGAGCACAGATACGCAGTATTTT. Protein product: CASSRVTSGSTDTQYF.

The J gene is TRBJ2-7, the V gene TRBV11-2, with D perhaps matching TRBD2 (7 bases). The V end was cut by 5 bases, the J end by 3 bases, with 17 bases between. The CDR3 is 15 amino acids. Germline-derived CDR1 and CDR2 are SGHAT and FQNNGV. The CDR3 reads CASSASPGGLYEQYF. CDR3 sequence (DNA): TGTGCCAGCAGCGCCTCCCCGGGGGGCCTCTACGAGCAGTACTTC.

CDR3 protein: CASSVRLAASYEQYF. The CDR3 DNA reads as TGCGCCAGCAGCGTCAGACTAGCGGCCTCCTACGAGCAGTACTTC. This sequence joins TRBV4-1 and TRBJ2-7, with 9 bases aligning to TRBD2. The CDR3 has 15 amino acids. V lost 5 bases, J lost 0 bases, and 5 bases stayed unmatched. The germline CDR1 and CDR2 sequences are MGHRA and YSYEKL.

The V gene is TRBV13, the J gene TRBJ2-3, with 8 bases matching TRBD2. CDR1 and CDR2 (germline): PRHDT, FYEKMQ (reference sequence). The CDR3 is made up of 16 amino acids. V dropped 5 bases and J dropped 4; count of bases not matched to a gene: 11. In nucleotides, the CDR3 is TGTGCCAGCAGCCCACGGGGGGGAGAGACCCCAGATACGCAGTATTTT. Protein product: CASSPRGGETPDTQYF.

CDR3 in DNA: TGTGCCACTGGGGGACAGACTTACGAGCAGTACTTC. The encoded protein is CATGGQTYEQYF. V and J are TRBV7-9 and TRBJ2-7; 7 bases map to TRBD1. The CDR3 covers 12 residues. The germline V gene has CDR1 SEHNR and CDR2 FQNEAQ (reference sequence). Trimming at V came to 10 bases and at J to 4 bases, leaving 7 bases not matched to a gene.

This clone came up once. The gene calls are TRBV4-2 and TRBJ2-7, with D perhaps TRBD1 or TRBD2 (5 bases each). The CDR3 length is 17 residues. Germline CDR1 reads LGHNA; CDR2 reads YNFKEQ. V lost 0 bases and J lost 1, with 16 bases in between. CDR3 in amino acids: CASSQEVKGWRSYEQYF. The CDR3 DNA sequence: TGTGCCAGCAGCCAAGAGGTTAAGGGGTGGAGGTCCTACGAGCAGTACTTC.

The CDR3 reads CASSKSLDGYTF. In DNA form, the CDR3 reads TGTGCCAGCAGTAAGAGTTTGGATGGCTACACCTTC. The V call is TRBV6-5, the J call TRBJ1-2; no firm D call. Trimming left V 5 bases short and J 6 bases short, with 10 bases between. CDR1 is MNHEY, CDR2 SVGAGI, per germline. CDR3 length: 12 residues.

The J gene is TRBJ2-1, the V gene TRBV9; 9 nucleotides agree with TRBD2. Germline lookup yields CDR1 SGDLS and CDR2 YYNGEE. The CDR3 is 18 residues long. Germline trimming cut 4 bases from V and 8 bases from J; bases unmatched to any gene: 19. CDR3 DNA sequence: TGTGCCAGCAGCTTCCTTCCCCCCGGACTAGCGTTGTTTTATGAGCAGTTCTTC. Amino acid sequence: CASSFLPPGLALFYEQFF.

The chain couples TRBV28 to TRBJ1-5; 9 nucleotides agree with TRBD1. This CDR3 has 16 residues. After removal of 4 bases from V and 2 bases from J, the junction contained 6 bases not matched to a gene. Germline lookup yields CDR1 MDHEN and CDR2 SYDVKM. The CDR3 DNA follows: TGTGCCAGCAGTTCCAACAGGGGGCTTGGCAATCAGCCCCAGCATTTT. Its translation: CASSSNRGLGNQPQHF.

The table lists this clone with a few counts. The chain uses TRBV5-1 and TRBJ2-7, with 10 bases fitting TRBD1. The germline gives CDR1 SGHRS, CDR2 YFSETQ. This CDR3 is 15 amino acids long. Trimming cost V 0 bases and J 2 bases; bases outside gene matches: 2. The CDR3 sequence is CASSLEGQGTYEQYF. In DNA form, the CDR3 reads TGCGCCAGCAGCTTGGAGGGACAGGGGACCTACGAGCAGTACTTC.

V usage is TRBV18 and J usage is TRBJ2-5; D gene unclear. The CDR3 spans 12 residues. The V end lost 1 base, the J end lost 4 bases, and 4 bases lay between the germline ends. Germline-derived CDR1 and CDR2 are KGHSH and LQKENI. As DNA, the CDR3 is TGTGCCAGCTCACCACAGGGAGAGACCCAGTACTTC. Protein: CASSPQGETQYF.

The genes are TRBV19 and TRBJ1-1, with unresolved D. CDR3 length: 16 residues. V was pared by 7 bases and J by 3 bases, with 21 bases between. Germline CDR1 reads LNHDA; CDR2 reads SQIVND (reference sequence). As DNA, the CDR3 is TGTGCCAGTAAGGTGAGTGTCGGCGGCTGGGACACTGAAGCTTTCTTT. Its protein is CASKVSVGGWDTEAFF.

The rearrangement links TRBV24-1 to TRBJ2-3, with TRBD1 matching 12 bases. The ends lost 4 bases at V and 6 bases at J; junction bases unmatched: 4. Per germline, CDR1 KGHDR and CDR2 SFDVKD. The CDR3 sequence is 15 residues long. Here the CDR3 reads CATSEAGTGGDTQYF. The CDR3, as DNA: TGTGCCACCAGTGAAGCCGGGACAGGGGGCGATACGCAGTATTTT.

The chain carries TRBV29-1 and TRBJ2-7; 10 positions agree with TRBD2. The trim removed 6 bases at V and 5 bases at J, leaving 7 bases unmatched. Germline V gene sequence: CDR1 SQVTM, CDR2 ANQGSEA. CDR3 length equals 13 residues. In DNA, the CDR3 is TGCAGCGTCCCACTAGCGGGAAGGCACGAGCAGTACTTC. Amino acid sequence: CSVPLAGRHEQYF.

In its sample, this clone was seen once. The rearrangement links TRBV2 to TRBJ2-3; 8 bases agree with TRBD2. Germline V gene lookup returns CDR1 SNHLY and CDR2 FYNNEI. The trim removed 6 bases at V and 0 bases at J, leaving 2 bases unmatched. This CDR3 comprises 14 residues. The CDR3 nucleotides read TGTGCCAGCAGGGCTAGCGGGAGCACAGATACGCAGTATTTT. Protein: CASRASGSTDTQYF. The full variable domain, completed using reference TRBV2 and TRBJ2-3, is EPEVTQTPSHQVTQMGQEVILRCVPISNHLYFYWYRQILGQKVEFLVSFYNNEISEKSEIFDDQFSVERPDGSNFTLKIRSTKLEDSAMYFCASRASGSTDTQYFGPGTRLTVL.

The chain joins TRBV3-1 (or the pseudogene TRBV3-2) to TRBJ2-3; TRBD2 matches 9 bases. CDR1 is LGHDT, CDR2 YNNKEL, per germline (reference sequence). This CDR3 spans 15 amino acids. V lost 3 bases to trimming and J lost 3 bases; unmatched junction nucleotides: 4. CDR3 sequence reads: CASSQVAGVTDTQYF. The CDR3 nucleotides are TGTGCCAGCAGCCAGGTAGCGGGAGTTACAGATACGCAGTATTTT.

The genes are TRBV2 and TRBJ1-2; D perhaps matches TRBD1 (5 bases). This CDR3 spans 16 amino acids. Germline-derived CDR1 and CDR2 are SNHLY and FYNNEI. Trimming removed 6 bases at V and 4 bases at J, with 21 bases between. The CDR3 here is CASRERHRNVIYGYTF. CDR3 DNA sequence: TGTGCCAGCAGGGAGAGACACAGGAACGTGATCTATGGCTACACCTTC.

This chain links TRBV28 with TRBJ1-5; D is ambiguous. The germline V gene encodes CDR1 MDHEN and CDR2 SYDVKM. Between the trimmed V and J ends, which lost 5 bases and 3 bases, there was a span of 14 bases. The CDR3 runs 15 residues. The CDR3 spells CASSPSSRLNQPQHF. The CDR3 bases are TGTGCCAGCAGTCCCTCTTCCCGTCTCAATCAGCCCCAGCATTTT. The full variable domain, completed using reference TRBV28 and TRBJ1-5, is DVKVTQSSRYLVKRTGEKVFLECVQDMDHENMFWYRQDPGLGLRLIYFSYDVKMKEKGDIPEGYSVSREKKERFSLILESASTNQTSMYLCASSPSSRLNQPQHFGDGTRLSIL.